One sample yielded the 24 T cell receptor beta chains listed below, sequenced in a study of blood T cell repertoires in COVID-19. Generated by immunoSEQ multiplex PCR, the TCRdb table keeps only in-frame clones and is missing some. The sample holds roughly 250,000 clones, around 85% seen once. The sequencing sample was made of peripheral blood. The source of these receptors is a woman aged 40 to 49 with active or convalescent COVID-19.

The chain couples TRBV6-1 to TRBJ2-6; TRBD1 is a possible D gene (6 bases). CDR1 and CDR2 (germline): MNHNS, SASEGT. The CDR3 covers 17 residues. The V and J ends lost 3 bases and 0 bases respectively, with 12 bases between them. In DNA form, the CDR3 reads TGTGCCAGCAGTGAGACAGGTCCCACCTCTGGGGCCAACGTCCTGACTTTC. It encodes CASSETGPTSGANVLTF.

The gene calls are TRBV5-1 and TRBJ1-2; 11 nucleotides agree with TRBD1. Germline V gene sequence: CDR1 SGHRS, CDR2 YFSETQ. The CDR3 runs to 15 residues. J was trimmed by 6 bases and V by 4 bases; bases with no gene match: 8. CDR3 bases: TGCGCCAGCAGCACCGGGACAGGGGGAAGGGATGGCTACACCTTC. It translates to CASSTGTGGRDGYTF.

This chain joins TRBV5-1 and TRBJ2-5; 8 nucleotides match TRBD2. The CDR3 runs to 14 residues. The germline V gene has CDR1 SGHRS and CDR2 YFSETQ. Unmatched junction bases numbered 6, after V lost 6 bases and J lost 2 bases. In nucleotides, the CDR3 is TGCGCCAGCAACGAGCGGGGGTCTCAAGAGACCCAGTACTTC. Translated: CASNERGSQETQYF.

J is TRBJ1-5 and V is TRBV19; 9 bases match TRBD1. V trimming: 3 bases; J trimming: 0 bases; junction bases outside the gene matches: 6. In germline, CDR1 is LNHDA, CDR2 SQIVND (reference sequence). CDR3 length equals 17 residues. The CDR3 reads CASSIKQGAYSNQPQHF. CDR3 nucleotide sequence: TGTGCCAGTAGTATCAAACAGGGGGCCTATAGCAATCAGCCCCAGCATTTT.

For the CDR3, the DNA is TGTGCCAGCACCCGACAGGGGGCTAGCACAGATACGCAGTATTTT. Translation: CASTRQGASTDTQYF. The genes are TRBV11-1 and TRBJ2-3; 10 bases line up with TRBD1. The CDR3 totals 15 residues. V lost 7 bases and J lost 0; bases outside the gene matches: 4. Germline V gene sequence: CDR1 SGHAT, CDR2 FQDESV (reference sequence).

The J gene is TRBJ1-2, the V gene TRBV25-1; the D gene is possibly TRBD1 (6 bases). Deletions cut 3 bases from V and 5 bases from J, with 19 bases between. The germline V gene has CDR1 MGHDK and CDR2 SYGVNS. The CDR3 contains 16 residues. CDR3: CASSDVGGRKDYGYTF. The DNA for the CDR3 is TGTGCCAGCAGTGATGTCGGGGGGCGGAAGGATTATGGCTACACCTTC.

This clone has more than one count but fewer than ten. The chain is built from TRBV3-1 (or the pseudogene TRBV3-2) and TRBJ1-2; 9 bases agree with TRBD1. J was trimmed by 6 bases and V by 6 bases; bases with no gene match: 5. The CDR3 loop spans 13 amino acids. Germline values: CDR1 LGHDT, CDR2 YNNKEL (reference sequence). CDR3 sequence: CASRGTGLHGYTF. DNA for the CDR3: TGTGCCAGCAGGGGGACAGGGCTCCATGGCTACACCTTC.

The chain couples TRBV5-1 to TRBJ2-1, with 8 bases identical to TRBD1. Trimming at V came to 3 bases and at J to 5 bases, leaving 4 bases not matched to a gene. Per germline, CDR1 SGHRS and CDR2 YFSETQ. The CDR3 has 14 residues. The CDR3 protein is CASSWYRGDNEQFF. The CDR3 DNA follows: TGCGCCAGCAGCTGGTACAGGGGGGACAATGAGCAGTTCTTC.

The rearrangement links TRBV19 to TRBJ1-5; TRBD1 aligns across 11 bases. CDR1 is LNHDA and CDR2 is SQIVND in the germline V gene (reference sequence). CDR3 length: 16 residues. J gave up 2 bases and V 10 bases, and 10 bases lay outside the gene matches. The CDR3 spells CATWGQGVNGNQPQHF. The CDR3 DNA reads as TGTGCCACCTGGGGACAGGGGGTGAATGGCAATCAGCCCCAGCATTTT.

The J gene is TRBJ1-2, the V gene TRBV30; 8 bases are a match to TRBD1. V trimming: 6 bases; J trimming: 5 bases; junction bases outside the gene matches: 14. Germline CDR1 and CDR2: GTSNPN and SVGIG (reference sequence). The CDR3 covers 15 residues. The CDR3 reads CACKAPDREGYGYTF. CDR3 coding DNA: TGTGCCTGCAAGGCCCCGGACAGGGAAGGATATGGCTACACCTTC.

V gene TRBV12-3 or TRBV12-4 combines with J gene TRBJ1-5; D gene uncertain. V lost 2 bases to trimming and J lost 6 bases, with 8 bases between them. This CDR3 is 13 amino acids long. The CDR3 DNA reads as TGTGCCAGCAGTTTATCTGTCGGTCAGCCCCAGCATTTT. Amino acid sequence: CASSLSVGQPQHF.

The rearrangement joins TRBV19 to TRBJ1-5; D not resolved. V lost 3 bases and J 1 base, leaving 10 bases between the germline ends. This CDR3 spans 15 amino acids. Germline-derived CDR1 and CDR2 are LNHDA and SQIVND (reference sequence). CDR3 nucleotide sequence: TGTGCCAGTAGTATGGATCTGGGCAGCAATCAGCCCCAGCATTTT. This sequence encodes CASSMDLGSNQPQHF.

The chain combines TRBV7-9 with TRBJ2-3; 12 bases fit TRBD2. This CDR3 spans 17 amino acids. CDR1 is SEHNR and CDR2 is FQNEAQ in the germline V gene (reference sequence). J was trimmed by 4 bases and V by 2 bases; bases with no gene match: 7. The CDR3 nucleotides read TGTGCCAGCAGCTTACGCGCTAGCGGGGGGGTGGCAGATACGCAGTATTTT. The encoded protein is CASSLRASGGVADTQYF.

The chain has TRBV5-1 and TRBJ1-3, with D perhaps matching TRBD1 (5 bases). The CDR3 consists of 16 residues. Deletions cut 0 bases from V and 0 bases from J, with 10 bases between. Germline CDR1 and CDR2: SGHRS and YFSETQ. In nucleotides, the CDR3 is TGCGCCAGCAGCTTGGGGCCTGACAGCTCTGGAAACACCATATATTTT. This encodes CASSLGPDSSGNTIYF.

The J gene is TRBJ1-5, the V gene TRBV5-4; D gene unclear. V lost 0 bases and J 4 bases, leaving 5 bases between the germline ends. This CDR3 contains 13 residues. The germline CDR1 and CDR2 sequences are SGHNT and YYREEE (reference sequence). The CDR3 is CASSLDINQPQHF. The CDR3, as DNA: TGTGCCAGCAGCTTGGATATTAATCAGCCCCAGCATTTT.

The chain combines TRBV13 with TRBJ1-5, with D maybe TRBD1 (5 bases). V gave up 0 bases and J gave up 6 bases, with 9 bases separating them. The CDR3 spans 14 residues. The germline CDR1 and CDR2 sequences are PRHDT and FYEKMQ (reference sequence). In nucleotides, the CDR3 is TGTGCCAGCAGCTTAGGAGGGGTTTCTCAGCCCCAGCATTTT. This codes for CASSLGGVSQPQHF.

The rearrangement joins TRBV15 to TRBJ1-4; D might be TRBD1 (5 bases). Trimming left V 1 base short and J 5 bases short, with 8 bases between. Germline CDR1 LNHNV, CDR2 YYDKDF (reference sequence). There are 14 residues in the CDR3. CDR3 amino acids: CATSRGQGNEKLFF. The CDR3 nucleotides are TGTGCCACCAGCAGAGGGCAGGGCAATGAAAAACTGTTTTTT.

The CDR3 DNA is TGCGCCAGCAGCGTTACAGGGGATAGCACAGATACGCAGTATTTT. This translates into CASSVTGDSTDTQYF. V usage is TRBV5-1 and J usage is TRBJ2-3, with TRBD1 matching over 7 bases. Germline V CDR1 and CDR2: SGHRS, YFSETQ. V dropped 4 bases and J dropped 0; count of bases not matched to a gene: 5. This CDR3 region has 15 residues.

The chain has TRBV4-1 and TRBJ1-1; TRBD1 aligns across 9 bases. V shed 6 bases, J shed 5 bases, and the junction held 10 bases outside the gene matches. Germline V gene data show CDR1 as MGHRA and CDR2 as YSYEKL. CDR3 length equals 15 residues. The CDR3 DNA reads TGCGCCAGCAGGTTCGACGGGACAGGGAGTACTGAAGCTTTCTTT. Amino acid sequence: CASRFDGTGSTEAFF.

The chain is built from TRBV21-1 and TRBJ1-4. TRBV21-1 is listed as a pseudogene. This CDR3 has 15 amino acids. The CDR3 bases are TGTGCCAGCAGCAGAGGGAGGGTATGGGGTGAAAAACTGTTTTTT. Translation: CASSRGRVWGEKLFF.

This clone was counted a single time. V and J are TRBV4-2 and TRBJ1-2; D is undetermined. With 3 bases removed from V and 8 bases from J, the gap between germline ends came to 13 bases. CDR1 and CDR2 (germline): LGHNA, YNFKEQ. This CDR3 has 13 residues. CDR3 bases: TGTGCCAGCAGCCAGGCATTGTTGTTAGGCTACACCTTC. This codes for CASSQALLLGYTF.

This chain uses TRBV25-1 with TRBJ1-2; D may be TRBD1 (5 bases). This CDR3 contains 11 residues. Trimming shortened V by 6 bases and J by 13 bases, and 15 bases separated the two germline ends. Germline assignment: CDR1 MGHDK and CDR2 SYGVNS. CDR3 sequence (DNA): TGTGCCAGCAGAGGACGGAGGGGCCGCACCTTC. Encoded protein: CASRGRRGRTF.

The chain uses TRBV2 and TRBJ2-2; 7 bases map to TRBD1. The CDR3 has 17 amino acids. Germline lookup yields CDR1 SNHLY and CDR2 FYNNEI. V lost 5 bases to trimming and J lost 0 bases; unmatched junction nucleotides: 9. This CDR3 is CASSLPRTGTNTGELFF. In DNA form, the CDR3 reads TGTGCCAGCAGTCTACCCAGGACAGGCACGAACACCGGGGAGCTGTTTTTT.

The chain carries TRBV10-2 and TRBJ1-2; D not certain. The CDR3 is 14 residues long. V gave up 2 bases and J gave up 0 bases, with 7 bases separating them. Germline V gene data show CDR1 as WSHSY and CDR2 as SAAADI. The CDR3 loop is CASSEGLANYGYTF. Here the CDR3 DNA reads TGCGCCAGCAGTGAGGGACTGGCTAACTATGGCTACACCTTC.